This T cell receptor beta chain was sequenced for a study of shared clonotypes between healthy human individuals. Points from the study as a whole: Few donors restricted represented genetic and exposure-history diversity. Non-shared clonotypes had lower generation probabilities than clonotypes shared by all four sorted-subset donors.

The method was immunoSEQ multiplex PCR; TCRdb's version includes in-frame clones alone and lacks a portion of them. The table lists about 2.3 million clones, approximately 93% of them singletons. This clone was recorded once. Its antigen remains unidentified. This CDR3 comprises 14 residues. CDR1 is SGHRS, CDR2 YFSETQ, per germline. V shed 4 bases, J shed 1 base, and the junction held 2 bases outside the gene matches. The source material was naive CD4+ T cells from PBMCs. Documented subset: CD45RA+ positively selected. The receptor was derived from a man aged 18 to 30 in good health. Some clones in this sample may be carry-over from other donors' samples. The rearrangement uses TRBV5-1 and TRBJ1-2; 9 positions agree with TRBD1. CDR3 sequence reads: CASSRTGVNYGYTF. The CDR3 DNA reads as TGCGCCAGCAGCAGGACAGGGGTTAACTATGGCTACACCTTC. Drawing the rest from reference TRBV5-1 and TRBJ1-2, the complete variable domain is KAGVTQTPRYLIKTRGQQVTLSCSPISGHRSVSWYQQTPGQGLQFLFEYFSETQRNKGNFPGRFSGRQFSNSRSEMNVSTLELGDSALYLCASSRTGVNYGYTFGSGTRLTVV.